The T cell receptor beta chain described here comes from a study of blood T cells in healthy people across ages. Study-level background: Capture via template switching afforded approximately one barcoded beta molecule per two T cells.

Germline values: CDR1 SGHTA, CDR2 FQGNSA. The CDR3 runs to 15 residues. The V and J ends lost 5 bases and 1 base respectively, with 14 bases between them. Donors each provided around 9 milliliters of peripheral blood. The use of a sample-barcoded 5' primer and a J-beta primer mix characterized a second PCR of roughly 6 to 11 cycles. One entry per CDR3 protein, called by TCRdb with MiXCR from the 5' RACE reads. The sample holds about 1,500,000 distinct CDR3 sequences, roughly 27% seen once. General observations from the study: Naive CD4+ cells and diversity were both higher in long-lived donors than in aged donors. Changes seen in expanded clonotypes were possibly confounded by donor CMV status left unknown.

In the case of this clonotype: Its specificity is unknown. This clone may be a read error of a much larger clone one base away.

This chain uses TRBV7-2 with TRBJ1-2; a possible D gene is TRBD1 (5 bases). What was sequenced was blood. The origin of this receptor is a woman aged 25 to 45 in good health. DNA of the CDR3: TGTGCCAGCAGCCCACGACAGACTCTTAACTATGGCTACACCTTC. Translating it yields CASSPRQTLNYGYTF.